This T cell receptor beta chain was documented in a study of PD-L1 blockade in urothelial cancer (TCRdb year 2017). General notes on the study: Every patient began therapy at some point between 2013 and 2015 and was given atezolizumab 1,200 mg intravenously every 3 weeks. Twenty-five of 29 patients were identified as males with urothelial cancer of bladder origin, and a prior smoking history was reported by 18 of 29 patients. An ECOG performance status of 0 or 1 was recorded for the patients, and 0 to 3 prior chemotherapy regimens had been received by the patients. Blood samples were analyzed 3 weeks after the start of treatment (second dose) and 6 weeks after the start of treatment. A median of approximately 140,000 T cells and some 90,000 unique TCRs was obtained from blood samples, and a median clonality of roughly 0.082 was observed. Somatic, immune and clinical correlates of response to PD-L1 blockade with atezolizumab in urothelial cancer were the focus of an exploratory multi-omic analysis. Pretreatment tumor samples, along with matched peripheral blood collected serially before and after atezolizumab treatment, underwent TCR sequencing. Durable clinical benefit was defined as progression-free survival longer than 6 months, and TCR features were also tested against progression-free and overall survival. Whole exome sequencing and RNA sequencing of pretreatment tumors were performed alongside TCR sequencing in the same patients. About 10 patients reached durable clinical benefit, while about 20 patients did not. Pretreatment blood TCR-seq was available for around 29 patients, at least one posttreatment blood collection was obtained for 24 patients, and tumor TCR-seq was available for 24 patients. Beyond this particular receptor, the publication reports: Among patients with durable benefit, tumor-associated TCR clones showed greater expansion in peripheral blood 3 weeks after treatment started (n ≈ 23, p = 0.022). Improved progression-free and overall survival was associated with having pretreatment peripheral blood TCR clonality below the median. Because the sample size was small (n of about 27) and many of the analyses were exploratory, the results are meant to be hypothesis-generating.

Synthetic TCR analog templates were spiked into each PCR so that absolute template abundance could be estimated from read counts. The immunoSEQ assay was used to amplify TCRbeta CDR3 regions from genomic DNA with bias-controlled V and J gene primers. Rearranged TCRbeta segments were sequenced at approximately 20X coverage. From the authors' description of their analysis: Sequencing errors were corrected by clustering, and CDR3s were annotated against IMGT so that V, D and J genes could be assigned. Downstream analyses used only productive TCRbeta rearrangements, leaving out any out-of-frame or stop-codon sequences. To compute clonality, Shannon entropy was normalized by the log of the number of unique productive sequences and then subtracted from one. Fisher's exact test with Benjamini-Hochberg correction, at a threshold of adjusted p below 0.01, was used to find clones that differed between time points or between blood and tumor. Held by TCRdb, this immuneACCESS table contains in-frame sequences only and omits some clones. Under half of the omission traces to an unresolved V gene where checked; the cause of the rest is unknown. From that table come the V and J calls and clone size; the DNA was used to work out D and trimming. For this sample the table gives 25,000 to 30,000 clones, of which around 87% were detected only once. The top ten clones comprise 1.5% to 2% of the sample.

On this clone itself: Its antigen remains unidentified. No base-level quality is on record; no much larger clone is a single base apart.

The cohort included 25 to 30 patients with locally advanced or metastatic urothelial carcinoma who were treated at Memorial Sloan Kettering on a trial protocol. Peripheral blood mononuclear cells were collected pretreatment and during treatment, at between 1 and 8 total time points per patient. The Qiagen DNeasy Blood extraction kit was used to purify genomic DNA from total PBMCs and tumor samples. PBMCs were collected pretreatment and during treatment, and were isolated and stored as previously described. The germline V gene specifies SGDLS as CDR1 and YYNGEE as CDR2. Trimmed from V: 4 bases; trimmed from J: 4 bases; junction bases lacking a gene match: 6. Measured from the cysteine to the phenylalanine, the CDR3 is 14 residues long. The read is trimmed to its CDR3 DNA, 42 bases read in frame from base 1.

This chain joins TRBV9 to TRBJ2-5, with 8 middle bases fitting TRBD1. The receptor's source is a man aged 50 to 60 with urothelial cancer. The sample consisted of PBMCs, taken around atezolizumab (anti-PD-L1) treatment. The CDR3 protein sequence reads: CASSITGGRETQYF. The DNA is as follows: TGTGCCAGCAGCATTACAGGGGGACGAGAGACCCAGTACTTC.